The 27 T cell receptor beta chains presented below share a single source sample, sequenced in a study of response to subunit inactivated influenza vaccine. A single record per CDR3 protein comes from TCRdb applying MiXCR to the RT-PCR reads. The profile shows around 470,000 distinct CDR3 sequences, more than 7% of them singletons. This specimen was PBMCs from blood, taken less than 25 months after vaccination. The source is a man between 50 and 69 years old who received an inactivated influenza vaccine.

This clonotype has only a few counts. The CDR3 region is CASGPGANTGELFF. For the CDR3, the DNA is TGTGCCAGCGGGCCGGGGGCGAACACCGGGGAGCTGTTTTTT. This sequence joins TRBV28 and TRBJ2-2, with D perhaps matching TRBD2 (6 bases). Trimming took 8 bases from V and 0 from J, leaving 10 bases between them. CDR1 and CDR2 from the germline V gene are MDHEN and SYDVKM. The length of the CDR3 is 14 residues. Using reference TRBV28 and TRBJ2-2 for the parts outside the CDR3, the full variable domain is DVKVTQSSRYLVKRTGEKVFLECVQDMDHENMFWYRQDPGLGLRLIYFSYDVKMKEKGDIPEGYSVSREKKERFSLILESASTNQTSMYLCASGPGANTGELFFGEGSRLTVL.

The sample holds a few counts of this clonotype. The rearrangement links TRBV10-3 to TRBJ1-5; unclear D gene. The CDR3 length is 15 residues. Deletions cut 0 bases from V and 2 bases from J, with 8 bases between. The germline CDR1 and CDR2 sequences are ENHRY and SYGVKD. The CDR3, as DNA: TGTGCCATCAGTGAGTCGGTGTTGGGCAATCAGCCCCAGCATTTT. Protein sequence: CAISESVLGNQPQHF.

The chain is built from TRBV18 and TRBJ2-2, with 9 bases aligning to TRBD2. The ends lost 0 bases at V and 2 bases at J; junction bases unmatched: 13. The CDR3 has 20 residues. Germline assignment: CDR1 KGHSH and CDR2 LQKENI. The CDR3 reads CASSPPTSGFDLYNTGELFF. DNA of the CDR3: TGTGCCAGCTCACCACCCACTAGCGGGTTCGACCTGTATAACACCGGGGAGCTGTTTTTT.

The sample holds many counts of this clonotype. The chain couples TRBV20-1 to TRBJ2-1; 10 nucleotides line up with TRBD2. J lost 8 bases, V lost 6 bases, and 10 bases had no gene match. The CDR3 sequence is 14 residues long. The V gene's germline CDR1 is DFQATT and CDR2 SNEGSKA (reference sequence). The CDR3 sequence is CSAAGTSAFHEQFF. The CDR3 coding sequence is TGCAGTGCGGCCGGGACTAGCGCGTTTCATGAGCAGTTCTTC.

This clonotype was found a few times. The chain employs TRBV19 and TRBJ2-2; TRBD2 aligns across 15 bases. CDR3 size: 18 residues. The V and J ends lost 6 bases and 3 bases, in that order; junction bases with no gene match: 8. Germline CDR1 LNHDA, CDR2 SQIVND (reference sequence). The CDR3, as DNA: TGTGCCAGTAGCCCCGGACTAGCGGGGGGGCCGGACACCGGGGAGCTGTTTTTT. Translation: CASSPGLAGGPDTGELFF.

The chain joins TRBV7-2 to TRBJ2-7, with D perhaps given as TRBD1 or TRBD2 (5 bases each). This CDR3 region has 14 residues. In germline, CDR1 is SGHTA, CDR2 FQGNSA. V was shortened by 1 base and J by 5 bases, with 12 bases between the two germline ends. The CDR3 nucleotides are TGTGCCAGCAGCTTAGGGGTCAGGGAGCACGAGCAGTACTTC. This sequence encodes CASSLGVREHEQYF.

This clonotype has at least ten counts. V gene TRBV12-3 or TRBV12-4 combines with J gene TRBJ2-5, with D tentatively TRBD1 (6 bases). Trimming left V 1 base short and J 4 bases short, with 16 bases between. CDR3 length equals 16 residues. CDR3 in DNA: TGTGCCAGCAGTTTAGGCCCCCCAGGGGAGTCAGAGACCCAGTACTTC. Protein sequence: CASSLGPPGESETQYF.

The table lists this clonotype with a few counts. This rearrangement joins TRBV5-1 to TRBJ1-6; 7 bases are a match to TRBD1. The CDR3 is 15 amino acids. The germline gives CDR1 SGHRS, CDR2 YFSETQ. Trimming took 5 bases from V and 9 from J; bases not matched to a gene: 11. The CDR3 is CASSRGQVDLSPLHF. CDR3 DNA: TGCGCCAGCAGTCGAGGACAGGTGGATCTTTCACCCCTCCACTTT.

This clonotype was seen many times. In nucleotides, the CDR3 is TGTGCCAGCAGCTTGACAGGGACCACTGAAGCTTTCTTT. Translating gives CASSLTGTTEAFF. This chain joins TRBV7-6 and TRBJ1-1, with 7 bases fitting TRBD1. J was trimmed by 4 bases and V by 3 bases; bases with no gene match: 2. CDR1 and CDR2 from the germline V gene are SGHVS and FNYEAQ. This CDR3 is 13 amino acids long.

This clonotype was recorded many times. CDR3 nucleotides: TGTGCCAGCAGTTTAGATCCTAGCGCCTCCTACAATGAGCAGTTCTTC. Translating it yields CASSLDPSASYNEQFF. V and J are TRBV12-3 or TRBV12-4 and TRBJ2-1, with D possibly TRBD2 on 6 matching bases. This CDR3 is 16 amino acids long. The germline V and J ends were trimmed by 1 base and 0 bases, with 10 bases remaining between them.

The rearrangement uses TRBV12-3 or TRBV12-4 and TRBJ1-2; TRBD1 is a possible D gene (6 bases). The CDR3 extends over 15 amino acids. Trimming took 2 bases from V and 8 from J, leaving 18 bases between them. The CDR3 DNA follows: TGTGCCAGCAGTTTAAAACAGGGTATCGGGGTCGGCTACACCTTC. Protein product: CASSLKQGIGVGYTF.

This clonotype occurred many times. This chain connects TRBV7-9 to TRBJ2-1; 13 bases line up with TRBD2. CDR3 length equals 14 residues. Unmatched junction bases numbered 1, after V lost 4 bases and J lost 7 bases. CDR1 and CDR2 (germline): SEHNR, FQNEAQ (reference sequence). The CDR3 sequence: CASSSTSGRNEQFF. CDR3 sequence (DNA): TGTGCCAGCAGCTCGACTAGCGGGAGGAATGAGCAGTTCTTC.

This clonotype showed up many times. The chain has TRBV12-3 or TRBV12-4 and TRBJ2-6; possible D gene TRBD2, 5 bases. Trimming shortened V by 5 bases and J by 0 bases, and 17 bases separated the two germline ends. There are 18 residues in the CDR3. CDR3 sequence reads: CASSLQADFPSGANVLTF. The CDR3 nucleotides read TGTGCCAGCAGTCTCCAAGCGGACTTTCCCTCTGGGGCCAACGTCCTGACTTTC.

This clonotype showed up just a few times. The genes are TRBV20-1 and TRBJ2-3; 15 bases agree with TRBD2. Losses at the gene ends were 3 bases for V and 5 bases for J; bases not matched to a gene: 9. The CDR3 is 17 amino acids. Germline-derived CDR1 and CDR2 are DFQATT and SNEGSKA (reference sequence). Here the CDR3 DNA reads TGCAGTGCTAGCGCACCGGGACTAGCGGGGGGAGGAGATACGCAGTATTTT. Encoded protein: CSASAPGLAGGGDTQYF.

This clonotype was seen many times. The CDR3 sequence is CASSERAVGLAGENTDTQYF. For the CDR3, the DNA is TGTGCCAGCAGCGAAAGGGCGGTGGGACTAGCGGGGGAGAACACAGATACGCAGTATTTT. This sequence joins TRBV21-1 and TRBJ2-3; the table's TRBD2 call for D was not verified on the DNA. TRBV21-1 is labeled a pseudogene. CDR3 length equals 20 residues.

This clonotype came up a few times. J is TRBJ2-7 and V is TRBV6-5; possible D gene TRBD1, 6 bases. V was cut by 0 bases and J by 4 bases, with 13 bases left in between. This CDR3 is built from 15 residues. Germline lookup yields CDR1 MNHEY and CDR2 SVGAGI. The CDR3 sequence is CASSYSTGRLYEQYF. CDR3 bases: TGTGCCAGCAGTTACTCGACAGGCCGATTGTACGAGCAGTACTTC.

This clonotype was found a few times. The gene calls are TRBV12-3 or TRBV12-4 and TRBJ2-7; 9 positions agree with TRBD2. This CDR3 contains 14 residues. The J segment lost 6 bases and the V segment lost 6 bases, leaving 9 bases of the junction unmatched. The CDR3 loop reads CASSPSGGYSEQYF. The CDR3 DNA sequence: TGTGCCAGCAGCCCGAGCGGGGGGTATTCCGAGCAGTACTTC.

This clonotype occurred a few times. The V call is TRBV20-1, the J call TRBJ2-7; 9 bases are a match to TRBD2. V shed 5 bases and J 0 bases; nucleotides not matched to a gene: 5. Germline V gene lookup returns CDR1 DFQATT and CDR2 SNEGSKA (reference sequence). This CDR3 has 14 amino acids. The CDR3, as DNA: TGCAGTGCTGGTAGCGGGGGATTCTCCTACGAGCAGTACTTC. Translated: CSAGSGGFSYEQYF.

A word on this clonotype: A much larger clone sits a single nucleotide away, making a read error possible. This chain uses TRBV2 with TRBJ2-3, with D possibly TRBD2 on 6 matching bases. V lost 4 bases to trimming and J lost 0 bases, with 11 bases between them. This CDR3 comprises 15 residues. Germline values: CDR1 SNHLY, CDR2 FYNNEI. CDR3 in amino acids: CASSGLVLSTDTQYF. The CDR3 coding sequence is TGTGCCAGCAGTGGACTAGTCCTAAGCACAGATACGCAGTATTTT.

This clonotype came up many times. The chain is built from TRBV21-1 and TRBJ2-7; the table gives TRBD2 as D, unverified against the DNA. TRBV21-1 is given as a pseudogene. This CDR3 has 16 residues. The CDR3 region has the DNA TGTGCCAGCAGCAAAGAAGGGACTAAGAGGAGGTACGAGCAGTACTTC. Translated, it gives CASSKEGTKRRYEQYF.

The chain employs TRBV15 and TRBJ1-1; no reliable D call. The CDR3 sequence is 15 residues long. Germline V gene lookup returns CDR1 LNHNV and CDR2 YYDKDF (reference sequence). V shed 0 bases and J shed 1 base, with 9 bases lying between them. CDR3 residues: CATSRDLHQNTEAFF. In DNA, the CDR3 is TGTGCCACCAGCAGAGATTTGCATCAGAACACTGAAGCTTTCTTT.

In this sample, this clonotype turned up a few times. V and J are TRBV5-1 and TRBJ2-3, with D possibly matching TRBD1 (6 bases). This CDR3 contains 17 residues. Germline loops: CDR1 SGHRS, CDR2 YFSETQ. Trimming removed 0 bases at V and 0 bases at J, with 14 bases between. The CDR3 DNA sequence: TGCGCCAGCAGCTTGGGGCAGGGGTTCGCTAGCACAGATACGCAGTATTTT. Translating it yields CASSLGQGFASTDTQYF.

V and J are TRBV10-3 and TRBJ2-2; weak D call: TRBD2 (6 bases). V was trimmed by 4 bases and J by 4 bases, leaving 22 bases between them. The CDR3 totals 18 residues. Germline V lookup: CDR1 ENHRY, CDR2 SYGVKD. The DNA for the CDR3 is TGTGCCATCAGTGGTAGCGGAGGAACACTTCGGGGCACCGGGGAGCTGTTTTTT. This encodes CAISGSGGTLRGTGELFF.

This CDR3 reads CATSRAGEGMETQYF. CDR3 in DNA: TGTGCCACCAGCAGAGCAGGGGAGGGGATGGAGACCCAGTACTTC. The chain joins TRBV15 to TRBJ2-5; a possible D gene is TRBD2 (7 bases). In germline, CDR1 is LNHNV, CDR2 YYDKDF (reference sequence). The CDR3 is 15 amino acids. Between the trimmed V and J ends, which lost 1 base and 5 bases, there was a span of 14 bases.

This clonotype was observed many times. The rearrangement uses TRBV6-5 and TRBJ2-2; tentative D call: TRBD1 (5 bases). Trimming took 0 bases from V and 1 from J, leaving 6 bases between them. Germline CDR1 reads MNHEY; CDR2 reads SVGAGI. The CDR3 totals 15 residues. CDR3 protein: CASSYSDRNTGELFF. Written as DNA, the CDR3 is TGTGCCAGCAGTTACTCCGACAGGAACACCGGGGAGCTGTTTTTT.

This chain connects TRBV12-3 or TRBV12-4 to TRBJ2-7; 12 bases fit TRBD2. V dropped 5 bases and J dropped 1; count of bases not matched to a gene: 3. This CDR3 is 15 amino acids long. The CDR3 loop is CASSETSGGSYEQYF. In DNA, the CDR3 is TGTGCCAGCAGTGAGACTAGCGGGGGATCCTACGAGCAGTACTTC.

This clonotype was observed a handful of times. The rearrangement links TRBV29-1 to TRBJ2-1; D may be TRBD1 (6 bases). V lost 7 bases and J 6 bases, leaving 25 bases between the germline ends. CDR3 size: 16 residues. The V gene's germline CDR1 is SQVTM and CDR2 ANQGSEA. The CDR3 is CSATVGQPSPLNEQFF. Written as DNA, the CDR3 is TGCAGCGCAACCGTTGGACAGCCTTCACCTCTCAATGAGCAGTTCTTC.